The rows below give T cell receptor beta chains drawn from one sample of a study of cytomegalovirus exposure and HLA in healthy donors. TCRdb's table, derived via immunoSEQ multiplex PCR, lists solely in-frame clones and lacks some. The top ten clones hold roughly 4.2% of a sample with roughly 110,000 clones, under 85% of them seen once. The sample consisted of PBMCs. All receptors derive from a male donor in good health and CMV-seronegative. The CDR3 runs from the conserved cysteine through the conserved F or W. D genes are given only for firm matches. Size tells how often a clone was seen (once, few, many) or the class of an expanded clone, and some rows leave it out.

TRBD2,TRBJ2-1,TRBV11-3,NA,TGTGCCAGCAGCCCAGGAGCGGGAGTCTCCTACAATGAGCAGTTCTTC,CASSPGAGVSYNEQFF
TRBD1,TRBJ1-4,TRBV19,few,TGTGCCAGTCGGGACAGGGAGCATGAAAAACTGTTTTTT,CASRDREHEKLFF
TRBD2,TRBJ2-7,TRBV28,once,TGTGCCAGCATCCCAAAGGCTAGCGGGGGCCGCTACGAGCAGTACTTC,CASIPKASGGRYEQYF
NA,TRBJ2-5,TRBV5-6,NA,TGTGCCAGCAGCTTGGATATCAGGGGAGAGACCCAGTACTTC,CASSLDIRGETQYF
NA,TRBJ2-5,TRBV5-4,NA,TGTGCCAGCAGCTTGGACGGACTGCAAGAGACCCAGTACTTC,CASSLDGLQETQYF
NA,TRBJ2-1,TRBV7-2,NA,TGTGCCAGCAGCTTAGAGGGGCACTCCTACAATGAGCAGTTCTTC,CASSLEGHSYNEQFF
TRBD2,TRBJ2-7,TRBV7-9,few,TGTGCCAGCAGTTCTAGCGGGGCCGCCTACGAGCAGTACTTC,CASSSSGAAYEQYF
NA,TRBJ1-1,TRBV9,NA,TGTGCCAGCAGCTCCCAGGGGCGCACTGAAGCTTTCTTT,CASSSQGRTEAFF
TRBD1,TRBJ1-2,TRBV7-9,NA,TGTGCCAGCAGCTTATTGGGACAGAGTAACTATGGCTACACCTTC,CASSLLGQSNYGYTF
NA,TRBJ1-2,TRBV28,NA,TGTGCCAGCAGTTCTCCAGGGGACTATGGCTACACCTTC,CASSSPGDYGYTF
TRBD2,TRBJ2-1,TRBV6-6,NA,TGTGCCAGCAGTTACCCTGCGGGAGCGAGCTACAATGAGCAGTTCTTC,CASSYPAGASYNEQFF
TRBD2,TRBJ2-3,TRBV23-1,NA,TGCGCCAGCAGTCAATCCGGGACTAGCGGGAACACAGATACGCAGTATTTT,CASSQSGTSGNTDTQYF
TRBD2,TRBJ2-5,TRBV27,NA,TGTGCCAGCGGGAGGGGTCAGGAGACCCAGTACTTC,CASGRGQETQYF
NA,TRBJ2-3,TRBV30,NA,TGTGCCTGGAGTGTAGGAGGGGCGGATACGCAGTATTTT,CAWSVGGADTQYF
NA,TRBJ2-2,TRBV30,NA,TGTGCCTGGAGCCCCGGGGTCGGGGAGCTGTTTTTT,CAWSPGVGELFF
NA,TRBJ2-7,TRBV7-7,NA,TGTGCCAGCAGCTTAGGTCAGGGAGGAGGCTACGAGCAGTACTTC,CASSLGQGGGYEQYF
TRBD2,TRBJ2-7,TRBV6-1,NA,TGTGCCACCCTACGAGGGGCGGGAGGATACGAGCAGTACTTC,CATLRGAGGYEQYF
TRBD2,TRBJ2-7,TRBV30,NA,TGTGCCTCGAAGACTAGCGGGAGGAATTACGAGCAGTACTTC,CASKTSGRNYEQYF
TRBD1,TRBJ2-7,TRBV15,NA,TGTGCCACCAGTGGCGACAGGGATGTTAAGGAGCAGTACTTC,CATSGDRDVKEQYF
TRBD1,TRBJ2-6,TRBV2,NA,TGTGCCAGCAGTAATTACAGGGGGCAGTCTGGGGCCAACGTCCTGACTTTC,CASSNYRGQSGANVLTF
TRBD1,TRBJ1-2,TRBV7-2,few,TGTGCCAGCAGCTTAGCGCGAATAGGGGGCCTTGGCTACACCTTC,CASSLARIGGLGYTF
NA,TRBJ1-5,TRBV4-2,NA,TGTGCCAGCAGCCAAGAGGGGGCGATAAGCAATCAGCCCCAGCATTTT,CASSQEGAISNQPQHF